The 6 T cell receptor beta chains in this list originate from one sample, sequenced in a study of molecular identifiers for immune sequencing clone quantification. From the PCR reads, TCRdb called clonotypes with MiXCR, one entry per CDR3 protein. The sample has about half a million distinct CDR3 sequences, over 20% seen once. Specimen: naive CD8+ T cells from blood, with Jurkat cell RNA spiked in. Subset noted: FACS-sorted CD8+CD4-CCR7+CD45RA+ naive T cells. Source of these receptors: a human donor in good health. Some libraries in this study had Jurkat cell RNA spiked in.

The chain links TRBV19 to TRBJ2-3, with unresolved D. Trimming stripped 3 bases from V and 0 bases from J, with 10 bases between. This CDR3 contains 15 residues. Germline CDR1 and CDR2: LNHDA and SQIVND (reference sequence). CDR3 in DNA: TGTGCCAGTAGTATTGGTAGGTCTAGCACAGATACGCAGTATTTT. Protein sequence: CASSIGRSSTDTQYF.

This clonotype was detected a few times. The V and J genes are TRBV20-1 and TRBJ2-7; D possibly uses TRBD1 or TRBD2 (5 bases each). The CDR3 contains 14 residues. From germline, CDR1 is DFQATT and CDR2 SNEGSKA (reference sequence). The V gene lost 7 bases and the J gene lost 1 base, with 17 bases spanning the gap. The CDR3 loop is CSVSLETASYEQYF. The CDR3 DNA reads TGCAGTGTCTCACTAGAGACAGCATCCTACGAGCAGTACTTC.

The J gene is TRBJ2-7, the V gene TRBV20-1; possibly TRBD2 for D (6 bases). Germline-derived CDR1 and CDR2 are DFQATT and SNEGSKA (reference sequence). The CDR3 covers 15 residues. V was trimmed by 6 bases and J by 4 bases, leaving 22 bases between them. The DNA of the CDR3 is TGCAGTGCCTCCCCTTTGACGGGAGTGGGGTACGAGCAGTACTTC. As protein: CSASPLTGVGYEQYF.

This clonotype was seen a few times. V usage is TRBV4-3 and J usage is TRBJ2-2; D possibly corresponds to TRBD1 (6 bases). Germline CDR1 reads LGHNA; CDR2 reads YSLEER. This CDR3 spans 16 amino acids. V was clipped by 0 bases and J by 5 bases, with 13 bases between them. CDR3 coding DNA: TGCGCCAGCAGCCAAGAGAGAGGACAGAAAACCGGGGAGCTGTTTTTT. It is translated as CASSQERGQKTGELFF.

With regard to this clonotype: A read error may account for a junction end that differs from germline. The chain links TRBV11-3 to TRBJ2-1; D remains unclear. Germline CDR1 and CDR2: SGHNT and YENEEA. CDR3 length equals 15 residues. CDR3 residues: CASSLDLSTHNEQLF. The DNA of the CDR3 is TGTGCCAGCAGCTTAGATCTGTCAACTCACAATGAGCAGCTCTTC.

This clonotype has a count of ten or more. This chain connects TRBV7-9 to TRBJ1-1; D not resolved. Per the germline V gene, CDR1 is SEHNR and CDR2 is FQNEAQ (reference sequence). CDR3 length equals 13 residues. V shed 6 bases and J shed 4 bases, with 12 bases lying between them. This chain's CDR3 is CASSLGFGTEAFF. CDR3 nucleotides: TGTGCCAGCAGTTTGGGGTTTGGCACTGAAGCTTTCTTT. Using reference TRBV7-9 and TRBJ1-1 for the parts outside the CDR3, the full variable domain is DTGVSQNPRHKITKRGQNVTFRCDPISEHNRLYWYRQTLGQGPEFLTYFQNEAQLEKSRLLSDRFSAERPKGSFSTLEIQRTEQGDSAMYLCASSLGFGTEAFFGQGTRLTVV.